The clone carrying this TCR beta chain has a count of ten or more. What it recognizes is unknown. The data were obtained in a study of regulatory T cells in long-lasting Graves disease. Arm-PCR of CDR3 regions and iRepertoire HTBI primers were the basis on which TCR beta libraries were built. In the source study's methods: Identification across samples found about 65 TRBV and 15 or so TRBJ segments. From the multiplex PCR reads, TCRdb called clonotypes with MiXCR, one entry per CDR3 protein. None of the V and J calls come from the authors' own analysis; TCRdb made them. The sample yields approximately 290,000 distinct CDR3 sequences, 22% seen once. V lost 5 bases to trimming and J lost 6 bases, with 22 bases between them. CDR3 length equals 15 residues. Germline V gene data show CDR1 as DFQATT and CDR2 as SNEGSKA (reference sequence). Study results and caveats: The study found persistent patients shared more public clonotypes (2,741) than new patients (roughly 880). TRBV28 was favored in persistent disease, as were TRBJ1-2 and TRBJ2-5.

Time point meaning: persistent/refractory GD, antithyroid drugs over 5 years with positive TRAb. From RNA extracted from PBMCs, the TCR library was made. EDTA tubes held Nine milliliters of peripheral blood from each patient. The sample here was peripheral blood mononuclear cells (PBMCs), taken when the disease was refractory, from a patient treated with antithyroid drugs. V usage is TRBV20-1 and J usage is TRBJ1-2; D uncertain. The receptor was isolated from a female donor with Graves disease. Here the CDR3 DNA reads TGCAGTGCTGAGATTTCAATGACAACTCCCGATGGCTACACCTTC. Amino acids: CSAEISMTTPDGYTF.